This TCR beta chain derives from a study of cytomegalovirus exposure and HLA in healthy donors. Concerning this clone: Its antigen is still unknown.

CDR3 length equals 16 residues. V dropped 5 bases and J dropped 7; count of bases not matched to a gene: 14. Germline CDR1 reads SGHTA; CDR2 reads FQGTGA. Study-level findings and limits: It is likely that the observed cluster of highly shared sequence variants was a sequencing artifact. TCR beta chain V- and J-gene trimming was linked, in a later analysis, to a missense variant in DCLRE1C.

The PCR had 60 Vbeta and 13 Jbeta primers. Sequenced by immunoSEQ multiplex PCR; TCRdb stores in-frame clones only, minus some. The sample records approximately 100,000 clones, 75% being singletons. This TCR was recovered from a woman under 30 in good health and CMV-seropositive. The sample comprised PBMCs. The chain uses TRBV7-3 and TRBJ2-1; 7 nucleotides match TRBD1. The CDR3 DNA sequence: TGTGCCAGCAGCGATACGGGGCAGGGGGTAAGGAATGAGCAGTTCTTC. Translation: CASSDTGQGVRNEQFF.